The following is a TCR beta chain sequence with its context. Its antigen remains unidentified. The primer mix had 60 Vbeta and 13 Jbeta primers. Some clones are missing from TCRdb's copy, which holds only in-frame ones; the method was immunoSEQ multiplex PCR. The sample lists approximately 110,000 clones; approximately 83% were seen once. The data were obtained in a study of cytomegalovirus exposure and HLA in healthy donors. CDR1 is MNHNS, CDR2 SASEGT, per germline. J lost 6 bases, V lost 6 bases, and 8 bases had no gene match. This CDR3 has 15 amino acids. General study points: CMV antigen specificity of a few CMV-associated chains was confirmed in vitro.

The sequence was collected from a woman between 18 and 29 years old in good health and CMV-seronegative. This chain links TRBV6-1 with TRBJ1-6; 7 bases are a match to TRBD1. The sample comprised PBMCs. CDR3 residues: CASRPAGTANSPLHF. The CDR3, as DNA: TGTGCCAGCAGACCCGCCGGGACAGCTAATTCACCCCTCCACTTT.